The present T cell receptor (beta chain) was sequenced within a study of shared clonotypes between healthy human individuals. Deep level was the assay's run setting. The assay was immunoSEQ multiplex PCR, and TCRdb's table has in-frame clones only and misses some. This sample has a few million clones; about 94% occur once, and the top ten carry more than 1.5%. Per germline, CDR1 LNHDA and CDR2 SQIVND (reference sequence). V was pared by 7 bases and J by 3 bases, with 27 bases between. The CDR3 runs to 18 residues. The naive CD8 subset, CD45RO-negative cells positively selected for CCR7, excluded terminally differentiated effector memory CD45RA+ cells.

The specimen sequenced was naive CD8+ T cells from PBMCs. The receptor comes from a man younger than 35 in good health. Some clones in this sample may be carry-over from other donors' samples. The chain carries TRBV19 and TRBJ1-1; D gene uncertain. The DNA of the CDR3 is TGTGCCAGTATCATTCCAGGCCAGAAAAGACGGATGGACACTGAAGCTTTCTTT. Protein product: CASIIPGQKRRMDTEAFF.